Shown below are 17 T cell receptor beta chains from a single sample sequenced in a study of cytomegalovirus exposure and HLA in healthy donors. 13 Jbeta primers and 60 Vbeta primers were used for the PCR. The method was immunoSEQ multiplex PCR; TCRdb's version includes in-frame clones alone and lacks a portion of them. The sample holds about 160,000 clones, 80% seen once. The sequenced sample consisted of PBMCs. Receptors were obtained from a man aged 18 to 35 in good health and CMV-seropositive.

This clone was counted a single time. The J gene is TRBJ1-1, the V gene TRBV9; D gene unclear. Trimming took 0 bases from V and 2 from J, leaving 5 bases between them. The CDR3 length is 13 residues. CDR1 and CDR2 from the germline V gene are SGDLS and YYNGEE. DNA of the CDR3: TGTGCCAGCAGCGTAGGGAGAAACACTGAAGCTTTCTTT. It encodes CASSVGRNTEAFF.

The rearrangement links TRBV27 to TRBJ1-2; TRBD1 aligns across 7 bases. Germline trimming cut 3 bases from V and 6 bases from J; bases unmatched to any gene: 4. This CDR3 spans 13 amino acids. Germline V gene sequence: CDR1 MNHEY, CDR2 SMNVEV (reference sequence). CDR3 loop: CASSFRTGDGYTF. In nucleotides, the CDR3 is TGTGCCAGCAGTTTCCGAACAGGGGATGGCTACACCTTC.

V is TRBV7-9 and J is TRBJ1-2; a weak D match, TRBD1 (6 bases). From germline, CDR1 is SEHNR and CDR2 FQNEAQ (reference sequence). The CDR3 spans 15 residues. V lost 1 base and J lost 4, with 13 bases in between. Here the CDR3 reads CASSLGTAFPYGYTF. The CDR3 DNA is TGTGCCAGCAGCTTAGGGACAGCTTTCCCCTATGGCTACACCTTC.

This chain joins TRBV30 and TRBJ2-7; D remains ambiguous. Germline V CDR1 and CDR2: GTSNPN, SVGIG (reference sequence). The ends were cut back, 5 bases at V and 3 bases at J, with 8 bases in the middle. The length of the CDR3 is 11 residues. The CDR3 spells CAWAQSYEQYF. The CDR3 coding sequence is TGTGCCTGGGCACAGAGCTACGAGCAGTACTTC.

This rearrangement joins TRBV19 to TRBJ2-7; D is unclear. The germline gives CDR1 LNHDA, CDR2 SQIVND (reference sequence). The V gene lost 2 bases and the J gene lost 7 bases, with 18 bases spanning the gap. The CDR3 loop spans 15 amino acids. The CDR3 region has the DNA TGTGCCAGTAGTATACTTGGGCAGGAATCTGGGGAGCAGTACTTC. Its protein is CASSILGQESGEQYF.

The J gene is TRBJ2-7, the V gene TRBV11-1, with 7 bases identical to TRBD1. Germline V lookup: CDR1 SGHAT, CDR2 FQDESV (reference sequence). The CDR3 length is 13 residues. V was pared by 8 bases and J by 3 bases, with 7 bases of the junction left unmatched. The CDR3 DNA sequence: TGTGCCAGCGCCCGCCGGGACAGCTACGAGCAGTACTTC. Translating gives CASARRDSYEQYF.

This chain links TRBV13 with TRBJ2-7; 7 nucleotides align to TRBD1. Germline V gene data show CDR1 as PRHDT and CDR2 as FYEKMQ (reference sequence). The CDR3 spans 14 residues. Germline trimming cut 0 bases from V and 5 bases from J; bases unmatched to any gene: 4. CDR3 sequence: CASSLGQGFHEQYF. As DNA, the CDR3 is TGTGCCAGCAGCTTAGGACAGGGGTTCCACGAGCAGTACTTC.

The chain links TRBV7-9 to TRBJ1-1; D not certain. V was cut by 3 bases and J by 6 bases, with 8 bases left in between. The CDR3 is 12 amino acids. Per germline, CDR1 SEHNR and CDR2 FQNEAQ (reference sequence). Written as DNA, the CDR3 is TGTGCCAGCAGCTTGCCAGGCGCTGAAGCTTTCTTT. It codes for CASSLPGAEAFF.

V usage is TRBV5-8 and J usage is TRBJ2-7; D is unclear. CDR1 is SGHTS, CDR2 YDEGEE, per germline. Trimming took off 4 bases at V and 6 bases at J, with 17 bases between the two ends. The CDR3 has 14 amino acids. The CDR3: CASSPRVVRGEQYF. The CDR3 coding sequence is TGTGCCAGCAGCCCCCGAGTCGTGCGAGGCGAGCAGTACTTC.

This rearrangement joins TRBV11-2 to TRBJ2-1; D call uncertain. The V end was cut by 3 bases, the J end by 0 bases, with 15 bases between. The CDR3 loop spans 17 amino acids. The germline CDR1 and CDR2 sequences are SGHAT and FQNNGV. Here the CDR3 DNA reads TGTGCCAGCAGCTTTAATTGGGCCGTTAGCTCCTACAATGAGCAGTTCTTC. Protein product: CASSFNWAVSSYNEQFF.

CDR3 nucleotide sequence: TGCAGCGTTAGTGCACCCCTGAGGGCTGAAGCTTTCTTT. Translated, it gives CSVSAPLRAEAFF. The chain is built from TRBV29-1 and TRBJ1-1; D remains ambiguous. Trimming shortened V by 5 bases and J by 6 bases, and 16 bases separated the two germline ends. The germline gives CDR1 SQVTM, CDR2 ANQGSEA. This CDR3 has 13 residues. Full variable domain (outside the CDR3, taken from reference TRBV29-1 and TRBJ1-1): SAVISQKPSRDICQRGTSLTIQCQVDSQVTMMFWYRQQPGQSLTLIATANQGSEATYESGFVIDKFPISRPNLTFSTLTVSNMSPEDSSIYLCSVSAPLRAEAFFGQGTRLTVV.

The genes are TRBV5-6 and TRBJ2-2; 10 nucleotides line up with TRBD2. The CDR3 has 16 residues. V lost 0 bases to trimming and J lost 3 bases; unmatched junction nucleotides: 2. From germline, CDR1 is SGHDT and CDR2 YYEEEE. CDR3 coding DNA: TGTGCCAGCAGCTTGGAACTAGCGGGATACACCGGGGAGCTGTTTTTT. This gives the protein CASSLELAGYTGELFF. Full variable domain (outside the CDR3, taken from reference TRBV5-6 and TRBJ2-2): DAGVTQSPTHLIKTRGQQVTLRCSPKSGHDTVSWYQQALGQGPQFIFQYYEEEERQRGNFPDRFSGHQFPNYSSELNVNALLLGDSALYLCASSLELAGYTGELFFGEGSRLTVL.

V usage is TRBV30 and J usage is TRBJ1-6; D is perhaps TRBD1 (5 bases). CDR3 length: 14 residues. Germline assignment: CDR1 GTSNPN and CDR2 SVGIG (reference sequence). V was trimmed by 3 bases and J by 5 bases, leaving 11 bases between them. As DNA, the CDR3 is TGTGCCTGGAGATCCGGACATAATAATTCACCCCTCCACTTT. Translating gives CAWRSGHNNSPLHF.

The CDR3 protein is CASSLRGLNEKLFF. The CDR3 nucleotides read TGTGCCAGCAGTCTCCGTGGCCTTAATGAAAAACTGTTTTTT. The chain couples TRBV28 to TRBJ1-4; no firm D call. Germline V CDR1 and CDR2: MDHEN, SYDVKM. CDR3 length equals 14 residues. Trimming pared 5 bases from V and 4 bases from J, leaving 11 bases between. The full variable domain, with the rest looked up from reference TRBV28 and TRBJ1-4, is DVKVTQSSRYLVKRTGEKVFLECVQDMDHENMFWYRQDPGLGLRLIYFSYDVKMKEKGDIPEGYSVSREKKERFSLILESASTNQTSMYLCASSLRGLNEKLFFGSGTQLSVL.

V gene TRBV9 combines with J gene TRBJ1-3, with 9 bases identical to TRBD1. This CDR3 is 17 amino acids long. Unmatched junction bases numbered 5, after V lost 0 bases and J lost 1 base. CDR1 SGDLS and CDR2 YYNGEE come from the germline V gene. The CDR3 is CASSVAAQGASGNTIYF. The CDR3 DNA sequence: TGTGCCAGCAGCGTAGCGGCACAGGGGGCTTCTGGAAACACCATATATTTT.

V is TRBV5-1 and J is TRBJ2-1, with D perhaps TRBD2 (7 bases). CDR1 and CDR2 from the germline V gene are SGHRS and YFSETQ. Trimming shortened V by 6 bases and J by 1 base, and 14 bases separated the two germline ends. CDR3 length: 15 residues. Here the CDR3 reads CASTPEGGSYNEQFF. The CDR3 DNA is TGCGCCAGCACCCCCGAGGGGGGGTCCTACAATGAGCAGTTCTTC.

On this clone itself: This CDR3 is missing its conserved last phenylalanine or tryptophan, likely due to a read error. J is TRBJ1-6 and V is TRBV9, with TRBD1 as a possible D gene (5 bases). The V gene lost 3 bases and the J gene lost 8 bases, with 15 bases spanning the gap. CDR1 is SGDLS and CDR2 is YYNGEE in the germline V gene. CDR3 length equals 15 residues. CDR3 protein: CASSDTDRFDSPLHL. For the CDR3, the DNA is TGTGCCAGCAGCGATACAGACAGATTTGATTCACCCCTCCACCTT.